The 20 T cell receptor beta chains below were found in one sample sequenced in a study of CD8 T cells in ankylosing spondylitis. Using its own MiXCR run on the 5' RACE reads, TCRdb lists one record per CDR3 protein. The data hold over 150,000 distinct CDR3 sequences, with more than 10% observed a single time. Sample: blood, either unsorted or a sorted T cell fraction (not recorded which). The receptor set was obtained from a male donor with ankylosing spondylitis or in good health (not recorded which).

This clonotype was counted many times. This chain links TRBV7-9 with TRBJ2-5, with D unclear. CDR3 length: 13 residues. The V and J ends lost 5 bases and 2 bases respectively, with 9 bases between them. CDR1 is SEHNR, CDR2 FQNEAQ, per germline (reference sequence). The CDR3: CASSPVTQETQYF. CDR3 nucleotides: TGTGCCAGCAGCCCCGTAACGCAAGAGACCCAGTACTTC.

This clonotype was detected a few times. The rearrangement uses TRBV29-1 and TRBJ1-3; D not certain. Between the trimmed V and J ends, which lost 6 bases and 0 bases, there was a span of 6 bases. CDR1 is SQVTM, CDR2 ANQGSEA, per germline. This CDR3 contains 12 residues. The CDR3 nucleotides read TGCAGCGTGGCGGACTCTGGAAACACCATATATTTT. Translating it yields CSVADSGNTIYF.

Only a few counts were recorded for this clonotype. The V and J genes are TRBV11-2 and TRBJ2-3; TRBD2 might be the D (6 bases). The CDR3 loop spans 14 amino acids. From germline, CDR1 is SGHAT and CDR2 FQNNGV. Trimming pared 3 bases from V and 6 bases from J, leaving 13 bases between. The CDR3 here is CASSLTGEVDTQYF. The CDR3 coding sequence is TGTGCCAGCAGCTTGACCGGGGAGGTGGATACGCAGTATTTT. The full variable domain, in which reference TRBV11-2 and TRBJ2-3 provide the parts outside the CDR3, is EAGVAQSPRYKIIEKRQSVAFWCNPISGHATLYWYQQILGQGPKLLIQFQNNGVVDDSQLPKDRFSAERLKGVDSTLKIQPAKLEDSAVYLCASSLTGEVDTQYFGPGTRLTVL.

The V gene is TRBV27, the J gene TRBJ1-5, with D unresolved. V was shortened by 4 bases and J by 11 bases, with 15 bases between the two germline ends. This CDR3 is built from 13 residues. CDR1 and CDR2 from the germline V gene are MNHEY and SMNVEV (reference sequence). CDR3 residues: CASSWTESETQHF. The CDR3 DNA follows: TGTGCCAGCAGTTGGACGGAATCCGAAACCCAGCATTTT.

The chain carries TRBV2 and TRBJ1-5; maybe TRBD1 (5 bases). From germline, CDR1 is SNHLY and CDR2 FYNNEI. V was shortened by 6 bases and J by 2 bases, with 14 bases between the two germline ends. CDR3 length: 15 residues. The CDR3 protein is CASSRQGVGNQPQHF. The DNA of the CDR3 is TGTGCCAGCAGCCGGCAGGGTGTCGGCAATCAGCCCCAGCATTTT.

This clonotype was seen a handful of times. The gene calls are TRBV29-1 and TRBJ1-1; weak D call: TRBD1 (5 bases). This CDR3 region has 13 residues. Germline V gives CDR1 SQVTM, CDR2 ANQGSEA. Between the trimmed V and J ends, which lost 4 bases and 3 bases, there was a span of 12 bases. CDR3 in DNA: TGCAGCGTTGGCGGGGGACCGTACACTGAAGCTTTCTTT. Protein sequence: CSVGGGPYTEAFF.

V usage is TRBV4-1 and J usage is TRBJ1-1; the D gene is possibly TRBD1 (6 bases). This CDR3 region has 14 residues. Germline V lookup: CDR1 MGHRA, CDR2 YSYEKL. V was trimmed by 0 bases and J by 6 bases, leaving 11 bases between them. CDR3 residues: CASSQETGYPEAFF. CDR3 in DNA: TGCGCCAGCAGCCAAGAGACAGGCTACCCTGAAGCTTTCTTT.

This clonotype was recorded a few times. The V gene is TRBV20-1, the J gene TRBJ1-1; D may be TRBD1 (5 bases). This CDR3 contains 12 residues. The V gene lost 6 bases and the J gene lost 4 bases, with 12 bases spanning the gap. CDR1 DFQATT and CDR2 SNEGSKA come from the germline V gene (reference sequence). The CDR3 spells CSALWGFTEAFF. In nucleotides, the CDR3 is TGCAGTGCCTTATGGGGGTTCACTGAAGCTTTCTTT.

The chain has TRBV7-9 and TRBJ2-5; 9 nucleotides line up with TRBD2. The CDR3 is made up of 14 amino acids. The germline V gene encodes CDR1 SEHNR and CDR2 FQNEAQ (reference sequence). V lost 2 bases, J lost 4 bases, and 2 bases stayed unmatched. The CDR3 loop is CASSLSGGRETQYF. The DNA of the CDR3 is TGTGCCAGCAGCTTAAGCGGGGGGAGAGAGACCCAGTACTTC.

The chain couples TRBV12-3 or TRBV12-4 to TRBJ2-7; the match to TRBD1 covers 12 bases. This CDR3 spans 16 amino acids. V lost 5 bases to trimming and J lost 6 bases; unmatched junction nucleotides: 11. CDR3 region: CASSPSPGQGASEQYF. In nucleotides, the CDR3 is TGTGCCAGCAGTCCCTCCCCGGGACAGGGGGCAAGCGAGCAGTACTTC.

Only a few counts were recorded for this clonotype. DNA of the CDR3: TGCGCCAGCAGCCTCAGACCCAGGGGAGGCTACGAGCAGTACTTC. It specifies CASSLRPRGGYEQYF. The chain is built from TRBV4-1 and TRBJ2-7, with D perhaps matching TRBD1 or TRBD2 (6 bases each). Germline V gene sequence: CDR1 MGHRA, CDR2 YSYEKL. Trimming left V 4 bases short and J 3 bases short, with 16 bases between. CDR3 size: 15 residues.

The chain links TRBV7-2 to TRBJ2-1; 9 bases agree with TRBD2. The CDR3 sequence is 16 residues long. V was pared by 4 bases and J by 5 bases, with 9 bases of the junction left unmatched. The germline V gene encodes CDR1 SGHTA and CDR2 FQGNSA. In DNA, the CDR3 is TGTGCCAGCAGCTCCTTTCTGACTAGCGGACACAATGAGCAGTTCTTC. Translating it yields CASSSFLTSGHNEQFF.

The V call is TRBV12-3 or TRBV12-4, the J call TRBJ1-1, with 10 bases matching TRBD1. V dropped 5 bases and J dropped 6; count of bases not matched to a gene: 6. The CDR3 runs to 14 residues. CDR3 sequence (DNA): TGTGCCAGCAGTACGACAGGGGGCGTCGCTGAAGCTTTCTTT. Translating it yields CASSTTGGVAEAFF.

There are many counts of this clonotype. V usage is TRBV5-1 and J usage is TRBJ1-1; D is undetermined. With 0 bases removed from V and 1 base from J, the gap between germline ends came to 10 bases. This CDR3 region has 15 residues. Germline CDR1 and CDR2: SGHRS and YFSETQ. The CDR3 protein is CASSLDAWSNTEAFF. In DNA, the CDR3 is TGCGCCAGCAGCTTGGACGCGTGGTCGAACACTGAAGCTTTCTTT.

Only a few counts were recorded for this clonotype. The V and J genes are TRBV5-6 and TRBJ2-1; D is unclear. The CDR3 is made up of 14 amino acids. The V gene lost 6 bases and the J gene lost 9 bases, with 19 bases spanning the gap. Germline V lookup: CDR1 SGHDT, CDR2 YYEEEE. The CDR3 protein is CASTVAVAGAEQFF. CDR3 nucleotide sequence: TGTGCCAGCACGGTCGCAGTGGCCGGCGCTGAGCAGTTCTTC.

This clonotype was picked up a small number of times. The rearrangement joins TRBV10-1 to TRBJ2-5; TRBD2 agrees at 10 bases. This CDR3 contains 14 residues. Germline CDR1 WNHNN, CDR2 SYGVQD (reference sequence). V lost 5 bases to trimming and J lost 5 bases; unmatched junction nucleotides: 5. The CDR3 region is CASSPSGRVETQYF. In nucleotides, the CDR3 is TGCGCCAGCAGTCCTAGCGGGAGAGTTGAGACCCAGTACTTC.

This chain joins TRBV29-1 and TRBJ1-1, with 12 bases matching TRBD1. Germline assignment: CDR1 SQVTM and CDR2 ANQGSEA. With V trimmed by 5 bases and J by 3 bases, 4 bases remained unmatched. CDR3 length: 14 amino acids. The chain's CDR3 is CSVRGTGGYTEAFF. Written as DNA, the CDR3 is TGCAGCGTTAGGGGGACAGGGGGCTACACTGAAGCTTTCTTT.

This clonotype was detected only a few times. This sequence joins TRBV3-1 and TRBJ2-5; D is unclear. In germline, CDR1 is LGHDT, CDR2 YNNKEL (reference sequence). The V gene lost 11 bases and the J gene lost 5 bases, with 24 bases spanning the gap. The CDR3 consists of 15 residues. Here the CDR3 reads CAALNSLGSLETQYF. CDR3 nucleotide sequence: TGTGCCGCACTTAACTCACTGGGCAGCTTGGAGACCCAGTACTTC.

This clonotype was counted a single time. This chain joins TRBV19 and TRBJ2-1; 7 bases line up with TRBD2. Trimming removed 7 bases from V and 0 bases from J; junction bases left unmatched: 18. Germline V gene lookup returns CDR1 LNHDA and CDR2 SQIVND (reference sequence). The CDR3 sequence is 19 residues long. CDR3 in amino acids: CASTLRSLAELSSYNEQFF. CDR3 nucleotide sequence: TGTGCCAGTACCCTAAGGTCCCTAGCGGAGTTGAGCTCCTACAATGAGCAGTTCTTC.

Only a few counts were recorded for this clonotype. The chain couples TRBV4-1 to TRBJ2-7, with a weak D call TRBD2 (5 bases). Germline V lookup: CDR1 MGHRA, CDR2 YSYEKL. The CDR3 covers 16 residues. V lost 1 base and J 2 bases, leaving 15 bases between the germline ends. The CDR3 DNA is TGCGCCAGCAGCCAAGTCCCGAGGGCCACTACCTACGAGCAGTACTTC. As protein: CASSQVPRATTYEQYF.